The subject of this entry is one TCR beta chain. Antigen specificity is unknown. This specimen comes from a study of CD8 T cells in ankylosing spondylitis. This CDR3 is built from 13 residues. Trimming pared 8 bases from V and 0 bases from J, leaving 8 bases between. Germline values: CDR1 SGHAT, CDR2 FQNNGV. TCRdb re-analysed the 5' RACE reads in MiXCR, keeping a single row per CDR3 protein. Altogether around 340,000 distinct CDR3 sequences are present, 20% being singletons, with the ten largest covering 13%. Study conclusions and caveats: Ankylosing spondylitis blood seemed to carry a telltale TCR beta motif made of under ten highly homologous variants.

The source is a male donor with ankylosing spondylitis or in good health (not recorded which). The rearrangement links TRBV11-2 to TRBJ1-3, with a possible D match to TRBD1 (5 bases). The sequenced sample was blood, either unsorted or a sorted T cell fraction (not recorded which). The CDR3 spells CASVGGSGNTIYF. The CDR3 DNA follows: TGTGCCAGCGTCGGGGGCTCTGGAAACACCATATATTTT.